This T cell receptor (beta chain) was identified in a study of control samples from healthy donors and cancer patients. Sequenced by immunoSEQ multiplex PCR; TCRdb stores in-frame clones only, minus some. The table lists 150,000 to 180,000 clones, just under 95% of them singletons. The CDR3 covers 14 residues. Trimming at V came to 5 bases and at J to 6 bases, leaving 8 bases not matched to a gene. In germline, CDR1 is MNHEY, CDR2 SMNVEV (reference sequence). This receptor was identified in a man aged 35 to 55 in good health. V is TRBV27 and J is TRBJ1-2; 8 positions agree with TRBD1. Source material: blood. This chain's CDR3 is CASSPGTGPNGYTF. The CDR3 DNA follows: TGTGCCAGCAGTCCAGGGACAGGACCCAATGGCTACACCTTC.